Sequencing of this T cell receptor beta chain was carried out in a study of identical twins. General observations from the study: Among beta out-of-frame sequences, excess sharing between twins appeared weaker.

Details on this clonotype: The antigen is not known.

The CDR3 spans 16 residues. CDR1 is MNHNY, CDR2 SVGAGI, per germline (reference sequence). The J segment lost 7 bases and the V segment lost 0 bases, leaving 10 bases of the junction unmatched. TCRdb itself ran the 5' RACE reads through MiXCR, one entry per CDR3 protein. The sample carries some 1,600,000 distinct CDR3 sequences, about 32% recorded once. The clonotype was recovered from a newborn girl in good health. The chain couples TRBV6-6 to TRBJ2-7; 9 bases fit TRBD2. The sequenced material came from cord blood. The CDR3 here is CASSYSAGGRYNEQYF. The CDR3 DNA reads as TGTGCCAGCAGTTACTCGGCGGGGGGGCGTTACAATGAGCAGTACTTC.